The rows below give T cell receptor beta chains drawn from one sample of a study of control samples from healthy donors and cancer patients. The table came from immunoSEQ multiplex PCR; TCRdb's copy has only in-frame clones and leaves some out. The sample records 76,000 or so clones, under 90% being singletons. Sample: PBMCs. The receptors were sampled from a woman in her fifties or sixties with colorectal cancer. CDR3s include the opening cysteine and the closing phenylalanine or tryptophan.

CDR3 | J | V
CASSQENPGGDGYTF | TRBJ1-2 | TRBV4-2
CASSYRGQGDRGGYTF | TRBJ1-2 | TRBV6-5
CASRVGVTNTEAFF | TRBJ1-1 | TRBV6-5
CASSEGDNEKLFF | TRBJ1-4 | TRBV2
CASSLNIYGYTF | TRBJ1-2 | TRBV28
CASSYGGLGNQPQHF | TRBJ1-5 | TRBV6-2/TRBV6-3
CASSPKVIGQNTEAFF | TRBJ1-1 | TRBV3-1/TRBV3-2
CASSLSQGPYNEQFF | TRBJ2-1 | TRBV27
CASSLPGDYGYTF | TRBJ1-2 | TRBV28
CASSERGNQPQHF | TRBJ1-5 | TRBV12-3/TRBV12-4
CASSYPRAGGETQYF | TRBJ2-5 | TRBV6-2/TRBV6-3
CSASGPLRGLLQPQHF | TRBJ1-5 | TRBV20-1
CASSLLGQGSDYGYTF | TRBJ1-2 | TRBV5-1
CASSYQAGTGGIEAFF | TRBJ1-1 | TRBV6-6
CASRPGQGYNQPQHF | TRBJ1-5 | TRBV19
CASSPDRGTAFF | TRBJ1-1 | TRBV27
CASRPGTGQNTDTQYF | TRBJ2-3 | TRBV5-1
CASSEDTVKNIQYF | TRBJ2-4 | TRBV2
CASSLVYDPGSSPLHF | TRBJ1-6 | TRBV5-8
CASSLAGFSTDTQYF | TRBJ2-3 | TRBV7-6
CASSRQGAYGYTF | TRBJ1-2 | TRBV12-3/TRBV12-4
CASSLETNNNEQFF | TRBJ2-1 | TRBV11-3
CASSHLPGQGLLMNTEAFF | TRBJ1-1 | TRBV4-3
CASSVGNGDGSTDTQYF | TRBJ2-3 | TRBV9
CASSAQLGNEQFF | TRBJ2-1 | TRBV6-2/TRBV6-3
CASSSTWDPSGANVLTF | TRBJ2-6 | TRBV18
CASSLTSTDTQYF | TRBJ2-3 | TRBV5-4
CASSHRPYSNQPQHF | TRBJ1-5 | TRBV23-1
CASSQTDLSGNTIYF | TRBJ1-3 | TRBV6-2/TRBV6-3
CASKSRTGGLLHF | TRBJ1-6 | TRBV6-5
CASSASWNQPQHF | TRBJ1-5 | TRBV2
CASSVGLGPNIQYF | TRBJ2-4 | TRBV9
CASRVASEMGNIQYF | TRBJ2-4 | TRBV28